This T cell receptor (beta chain) was identified in a study of T-cell memory formation after mild COVID-19. Only a few counts were recorded for this clonotype. Its target is unknown. A single record per CDR3 protein comes from TCRdb applying MiXCR to the 5' RACE reads. This sample has approximately 88,000 distinct CDR3 sequences; roughly 25% occur once, and the top ten carry under 55%. Study results and caveats: Some SARS-CoV-2-responding clones were already detected in memory before infection. In second-wave clones peaking day 37, SARS-CoV-2 specificity remained unconfirmed. Clones that contracted clustered mainly in CM and EM if CD4+ and in EMRA if CD8+.

Sequencing was carried out using PBMCs or a T cell subset sorted from them (not recorded which). The TCR was taken from a young man who had mild COVID-19 (a few samples of this study predate the infection). Cell type and time point are not known.

This chain's CDR3 is CASSDIGGYNEQFF. The CDR3 region has the DNA TGTGCCAGTAGCGACATCGGGGGTTACAATGAGCAGTTCTTC. V and J are TRBV19 and TRBJ2-1; D may be TRBD2 (6 bases). The CDR3 runs to 14 residues. Germline CDR1 is LNHDA and CDR2 is SQIVND (reference sequence). Trimming took off 6 bases at V and 4 bases at J, with 13 bases between the two ends.